What follows describes a single T cell receptor beta chain. Assay: immunoSEQ multiplex PCR; the TCRdb copy retains only in-frame clones and omits some. The sample holds over 200,000 clones, under 90% seen once. These data come from a study of blood T cell repertoires in COVID-19. For the study at large: COVID-19 samples collected from the United States, Italy and Spain covered acute and convalescent phases. T cells, B-cell-depleted T cells, or PBMCs supplied cDNA or gDNA.

CDR3 length: 14 residues. The germline V gene encodes CDR1 LGHDT and CDR2 YNNKEL (reference sequence). V dropped 3 bases and J dropped 7; count of bases not matched to a gene: 2. The specimen sequenced was PBMCs or T cells enriched from blood (not recorded which). The rearrangement links TRBV3-1 (or the pseudogene TRBV3-2) to TRBJ1-4; 10 bases are shared with TRBD1. This clonotype was obtained from a man aged 60-69 years who had recovered from COVID-19. In DNA, the CDR3 is TGTGCCAGCAGCCACCGGGACAGGGGTGAAAAACTGTTTTTT. It is translated as CASSHRDRGEKLFF.